A single sample is the source of the 9 T cell receptor beta chains below, sequenced in a study of blood T cell repertoires in COVID-19. Profiled with immunoSEQ multiplex PCR; TCRdb holds only in-frame clones, not every one. Here the sample spans approximately 87,000 clones, around 89% being singletons. The sequenced sample consisted of peripheral blood. The source is an older man with active or convalescent COVID-19.

V is TRBV2 and J is TRBJ1-2; 7 bases fit TRBD1. The CDR3 consists of 15 residues. With 6 bases clipped from V and 8 bases from J, the junction kept 15 bases outside the gene matches. CDR1 is SNHLY, CDR2 FYNNEI, per germline. The CDR3 region is CASRARDSWAGGYTF. CDR3 coding DNA: TGTGCCAGCAGGGCCCGGGACAGTTGGGCAGGAGGCTACACCTTC.

The rearrangement joins TRBV30 to TRBJ1-3, with 7 bases matching TRBD1. The V and J ends lost 2 bases and 0 bases, in that order; junction bases with no gene match: 7. CDR1 GTSNPN and CDR2 SVGIG come from the germline V gene (reference sequence). The CDR3 has 16 amino acids. The CDR3: CAWSRTGVVSGNTIYF. CDR3 nucleotides: TGTGCCTGGAGTCGCACAGGGGTGGTCTCTGGAAACACCATATATTTT.

V gene TRBV6-5 combines with J gene TRBJ1-5, with 9 bases that match TRBD1. The V segment lost 5 bases and the J segment 10 bases; nucleotides outside the gene matches: 6. The V gene's germline CDR1 is MNHEY and CDR2 SVGAGI. This CDR3 spans 13 amino acids. In nucleotides, the CDR3 is TGTGCCAGCAGTACAGGGGGCGAAGGACCCCAGCATTTT. Its protein product is CASSTGGEGPQHF.

This chain joins TRBV2 and TRBJ1-5; perhaps TRBD1 as D (6 bases). Trimming stripped 4 bases from V and 9 bases from J, with 19 bases between. This CDR3 comprises 15 residues. CDR1 and CDR2 from the germline V gene are SNHLY and FYNNEI. CDR3 DNA: TGTGCCAGCAGTGGTTCTGGACAGTTGGGGAGGCCCCAGCATTTT. Its protein is CASSGSGQLGRPQHF.

This clone came up once. This rearrangement joins TRBV6-6 to TRBJ1-1, with D perhaps matching TRBD1 (6 bases). The ends were cut back, 0 bases at V and 8 bases at J, with 16 bases in the middle. CDR3 length: 15 amino acids. Germline CDR1 MNHNY, CDR2 SVGAGI (reference sequence). The CDR3 nucleotides read TGTGCCAGCAGTTACTCGAGTTCAGGGGAAGAGGAAGCTTTCTTT. It yields the protein CASSYSSSGEEEAFF.

The genes are TRBV5-1 and TRBJ2-1; maybe TRBD1 (7 bases). Germline loops: CDR1 SGHRS, CDR2 YFSETQ. Trimming removed 3 bases from V and 2 bases from J, with 12 bases in between. This CDR3 has 15 residues. CDR3 protein: CASSSQGGTYNEQFF. DNA for the CDR3: TGCGCCAGCAGCTCTCAGGGGGGAACCTACAATGAGCAGTTCTTC.

Of note for this clone: The same CDR3 arises from other DNA sequences in this sample as well. The genes are TRBV27 and TRBJ2-2; 13 bases match TRBD2. V was clipped by 3 bases and J by 8 bases; unmatched bases: 3. The V gene's germline CDR1 is MNHEY and CDR2 SMNVEV (reference sequence). CDR3 length: 15 residues. The DNA for the CDR3 is TGTGCCAGCAGTTTTGGGACTAGCGGGACGGGGGAGCTGTTTTTT. It is translated as CASSFGTSGTGELFF.

This chain uses TRBV7-2 with TRBJ2-1; 9 bases line up with TRBD2. The CDR3 covers 16 residues. CDR1 and CDR2 from the germline V gene are SGHTA and FQGNSA. V shed 5 bases and J 6 bases; nucleotides not matched to a gene: 11. In nucleotides, the CDR3 is TGTGCCAGCAGCCTATCCGGGACTAGCAGGCCCAATGAGCAGTTCTTC. This sequence encodes CASSLSGTSRPNEQFF.

This clone was observed at least ten times. The genes are TRBV5-5 and TRBJ1-2; perhaps TRBD1 as D (5 bases). This CDR3 has 14 residues. Germline V gene data show CDR1 as SGHKS and CDR2 as YYEKEE (reference sequence). V was clipped by 7 bases and J by 0 bases, with 13 bases between them. In nucleotides, the CDR3 is TGTGCCAGCTTCGGCCGGGGGGCTAACTATGGCTACACCTTC. The encoded protein is CASFGRGANYGYTF.